This entry features one TCR beta chain sequence. Its matching antigen is unknown. Amplification by 5'RACE using constant-segment primers produced TCR alpha and TCR beta cDNA libraries that carried sample barcodes and UMIs. MiXCR, applied by TCRdb to the 5' RACE reads, yields one record per CDR3 protein. Of fewer than 700,000 distinct CDR3 sequences detected, roughly 21% appear once; the ten largest clones hold around 7.7%. Trimming cost V 1 base and J 6 bases; bases outside gene matches: 3. The CDR3 loop spans 15 amino acids. Germline values: CDR1 SGHTA, CDR2 FQGNSA. The data are from a study of T-cell memory formation after mild COVID-19. Study overall: Clustering of TCRs was largely donor specific. Study observations and caveats: Clones that got smaller from day 15 to 85 had even CD4/CD8, while clones growing later tipped toward CD4+. Contracting clones localized mainly to CM and EM when CD4+ and mainly to EMRA when CD8+.

The chain links TRBV7-2 to TRBJ2-1, with 10 bases that match TRBD2. The source of this sequence is an adult woman who had mild COVID-19 (a few samples of this study predate the infection). Cell type and time point are not known. Sequencing was done on a sample of PBMCs or a T cell subset sorted from them (not recorded which). For the CDR3, the DNA is TGTGCCAGCAGCTTAGAACTAGCGGGAAGCAATGAGCAGTTCTTC. This translates into CASSLELAGSNEQFF.